Each of the 27 T cell receptor beta chains below was sequenced from the same sample in a study of OX40 agonist ivuxolimab in advanced cancers. Assay used: immunoSEQ multiplex PCR; TCRdb lists only in-frame clones, some missing. The table records around 40,000 clones, about 80% of them present only once. Sample: CD4+ or CD8+ T cells sorted from blood, taken in a trial of the OX40 agonist ivuxolimab. The receptors originated from an adult with an advanced solid tumor such as melanoma, head and neck, liver or kidney cancer.

The rearrangement joins TRBV20-1 to TRBJ2-7; unclear D gene. With 3 bases removed from V and 3 bases from J, the gap between germline ends came to 6 bases. The CDR3 loop spans 11 amino acids. Germline-derived CDR1 and CDR2 are DFQATT and SNEGSKA (reference sequence). CDR3 loop: CSASPNYEQYF. Here the CDR3 DNA reads TGCAGTGCTAGTCCCAACTACGAGCAGTACTTC.

This clone was found once. This chain links TRBV9 with TRBJ2-7; D tentatively reads TRBD1 or TRBD2 (5 bases each). The CDR3 has 15 amino acids. From germline, CDR1 is SGDLS and CDR2 YYNGEE. Trimming removed 3 bases from V and 0 bases from J, with 13 bases in between. CDR3 loop: CASSGGSGGSYEQYF. Here the CDR3 DNA reads TGTGCCAGCAGCGGGGGTAGTGGGGGCTCCTACGAGCAGTACTTC.

CDR3 nucleotides: TGTGCCAGCAGCTTAGGGAGCGGGGGGGCCTACGAGCAGTACTTC. Its protein product is CASSLGSGGAYEQYF. The chain employs TRBV7-9 and TRBJ2-7; 10 bases are a match to TRBD2. CDR3 length: 15 residues. Trimming removed 1 base from V and 2 bases from J; junction bases left unmatched: 2. Germline V lookup: CDR1 SEHNR, CDR2 FQNEAQ (reference sequence).

This clone was counted between two and nine times. The genes are TRBV4-1 and TRBJ1-5; TRBD1 might be the D (6 bases). Looked up from germline, CDR1 is MGHRA and CDR2 is YSYEKL. Trimming removed 0 bases from V and 6 bases from J, with 15 bases in between. The CDR3 runs 16 residues. DNA for the CDR3: TGCGCCAGCAGCCAAGATGAGGGGGGTCGCAGTCAGCCCCAGCATTTT. The encoded protein is CASSQDEGGRSQPQHF.

V is TRBV2 and J is TRBJ1-1; 8 nucleotides agree with TRBD1. V lost 4 bases and J lost 1; bases outside the gene matches: 5. The germline V gene has CDR1 SNHLY and CDR2 FYNNEI. The CDR3 totals 15 residues. This CDR3 is CASSGQGLGNTEAFF. DNA for the CDR3: TGTGCCAGCAGTGGACAGGGGCTTGGGAACACTGAAGCTTTCTTT.

The genes are TRBV2 and TRBJ2-4, with TRBD2 as a possible D gene (7 bases). The CDR3 totals 15 residues. Trimming pared 1 base from V and 6 bases from J, leaving 13 bases between. Per germline, CDR1 SNHLY and CDR2 FYNNEI. The CDR3 coding sequence is TGTGCCAGCAGTGAAGAAGGGAGGGGGGGAAACATTCAGTACTTC. Protein: CASSEEGRGGNIQYF.

The CDR3 is CASSELMGQVPDTQYF. The CDR3 nucleotides read TGCGCCAGCAGTGAGTTGATGGGACAGGTCCCAGATACGCAGTATTTT. The chain uses TRBV10-1 and TRBJ2-3; 8 nucleotides agree with TRBD1. With 1 base clipped from V and 4 bases from J, the junction kept 7 bases outside the gene matches. CDR1 is WNHNN, CDR2 SYGVQD, per germline (reference sequence). The CDR3 loop spans 16 amino acids.

In its sample, this clone was seen a few times. This rearrangement joins TRBV5-1 to TRBJ2-5; D is unclear. CDR1 SGHRS and CDR2 YFSETQ come from the germline V gene. Trimming took 5 bases from V and 1 from J, leaving 12 bases between them. This CDR3 comprises 14 residues. CDR3 amino acids: CASRLTRAQETQYF. The DNA of the CDR3 is TGCGCCAGCAGACTGACTCGGGCCCAAGAGACCCAGTACTTC.

The rearrangement joins TRBV6-5 to TRBJ1-5; D is undetermined. The CDR3 runs to 15 residues. CDR1 and CDR2 (germline): MNHEY, SVGAGI. Trimming took off 0 bases at V and 0 bases at J, with 6 bases between the two ends. The CDR3 DNA is TGTGCCAGCAGTTACTCTGGTTATAGCAATCAGCCCCAGCATTTT. Translated, it gives CASSYSGYSNQPQHF.

The genes are TRBV27 and TRBJ1-5; TRBD1 is a possible D gene (5 bases). V lost 0 bases, J lost 5 bases, and 8 bases lay in between. This CDR3 spans 14 amino acids. Germline CDR1 is MNHEY and CDR2 is SMNVEV (reference sequence). CDR3 nucleotide sequence: TGTGCCAGCAGTTTATCTGGGGACTATCAGCCCCAGCATTTT. Its translation: CASSLSGDYQPQHF.

Note on this clone: Relative to the germline gene, one junction end is altered; a read error may explain this. This rearrangement joins TRBV6-1 to TRBJ1-2; D not resolved. Germline values: CDR1 MNHNS, CDR2 SASEGT. The CDR3 consists of 11 residues. Written as DNA, the CDR3 is TGTGCCATCAGTGAGTCTCATGGCTACACCTTC. Translation gives CAISESHGYTF.

This clone was seen more than once but under ten times. The chain links TRBV10-2 to TRBJ1-1, with D possibly being TRBD1 (5 bases). CDR1 is WSHSY and CDR2 is SAAADI in the germline V gene. CDR3 length: 14 residues. Trimming took 6 bases from V and 6 from J, leaving 17 bases between them. This CDR3 reads CASRPLGTGAEAFF. The CDR3 DNA follows: TGCGCCAGCAGGCCCTTGGGGACGGGAGCTGAAGCTTTCTTT.

This rearrangement joins TRBV5-1 to TRBJ2-3, with 7 positions matching TRBD1. This CDR3 comprises 15 residues. Germline V gives CDR1 SGHRS, CDR2 YFSETQ. Trimming at V came to 0 bases and at J to 2 bases, leaving 3 bases not matched to a gene. CDR3: CASSLDGTATDTQYF. The CDR3 DNA is TGCGCCAGCAGCTTGGACGGGACAGCCACAGATACGCAGTATTTT.

There are a few counts of this clone. The rearrangement joins TRBV18 to TRBJ2-1; D might be TRBD2 (6 bases). Per the germline V gene, CDR1 is KGHSH and CDR2 is LQKENI. Trimming removed 6 bases from V and 2 bases from J, with 17 bases in between. The CDR3 is 16 amino acids. CDR3: CASSPTRGPTYNEQFF. The CDR3 DNA is TGTGCCAGCTCTCCGACGCGGGGCCCGACCTACAATGAGCAGTTCTTC.

J is TRBJ2-3 and V is TRBV30, with 9 bases aligning to TRBD1. J was trimmed by 2 bases and V by 2 bases; bases with no gene match: 5. CDR3 length: 15 residues. Germline CDR1 reads GTSNPN; CDR2 reads SVGIG (reference sequence). CDR3: CAWSIGTGNTDTQYF. In DNA, the CDR3 is TGTGCCTGGAGTATAGGGACAGGGAACACAGATACGCAGTATTTT.

The chain is built from TRBV7-9 and TRBJ1-2; D is unclear. CDR3 length equals 13 residues. CDR1 is SEHNR and CDR2 is FQNEAQ in the germline V gene (reference sequence). V lost 0 bases, J lost 8 bases, and 10 bases lay in between. This CDR3 is CASSLAIVGGYTF. CDR3 bases: TGTGCCAGCAGCTTAGCTATTGTCGGGGGCTACACCTTC.

J is TRBJ2-3 and V is TRBV27, with D possibly being TRBD2 (6 bases). This CDR3 region has 15 residues. The germline CDR1 and CDR2 sequences are MNHEY and SMNVEV (reference sequence). V was clipped by 2 bases and J by 2 bases, with 11 bases between them. In DNA form, the CDR3 reads TGTGCCAGCAGTTTAGTTGCGGGATTCACAGATACGCAGTATTTT. Encoded protein: CASSLVAGFTDTQYF.

V usage is TRBV7-8 and J usage is TRBJ2-5, with 8 positions matching TRBD1. This CDR3 has 15 amino acids. With V trimmed by 1 base and J by 4 bases, 5 bases remained unmatched. The germline V gene has CDR1 SGHVS and CDR2 FQNEAQ. The DNA of the CDR3 is TGTGCCAGCAGCTTAGGGACAGGGTTTGGAGAGACCCAGTACTTC. Translation gives CASSLGTGFGETQYF. The entire variable domain, with the rest obtained from reference TRBV7-8 and TRBJ2-5, is as follows: GAGVSQSPRYKVAKRGQDVALRCDPISGHVSLFWYQQALGQGPEFLTYFQNEAQLDKSGLPSDRFFAERPEGSVSTLKIQRTQQEDSAVYLCASSLGTGFGETQYFGPGTRLLVL.

The V gene is TRBV7-8, the J gene TRBJ2-1; the D is unclear. Germline V gives CDR1 SGHVS, CDR2 FQNEAQ. CDR3 size: 12 residues. The V gene lost 5 bases and the J gene lost 4 bases, with 6 bases spanning the gap. CDR3 DNA sequence: TGTGCCAGCAGCCTCCAATACAATGAGCAGTTCTTC. Protein product: CASSLQYNEQFF. Full variable domain (missing parts from reference TRBV7-8 and TRBJ2-1): GAGVSQSPRYKVAKRGQDVALRCDPISGHVSLFWYQQALGQGPEFLTYFQNEAQLDKSGLPSDRFFAERPEGSVSTLKIQRTQQEDSAVYLCASSLQYNEQFFGPGTRLTVL.

The chain carries TRBV5-1 and TRBJ1-2, with D perhaps TRBD1 (5 bases). Germline V gene data show CDR1 as SGHRS and CDR2 as YFSETQ. The V gene lost 0 bases and the J gene lost 5 bases, with 8 bases spanning the gap. The CDR3 covers 13 residues. The CDR3 region is CASSLGGEYGYTF. As DNA, the CDR3 is TGCGCCAGCAGCTTGGGAGGGGAGTATGGCTACACCTTC.

V gene TRBV18 combines with J gene TRBJ2-7; D unresolved. CDR1 and CDR2 from the germline V gene are KGHSH and LQKENI. V was shortened by 1 base and J by 3 bases, with 10 bases between the two germline ends. The CDR3 runs to 14 residues. DNA for the CDR3: TGTGCCAGCTCACCACAGGGATTGGGCTACGAGCAGTACTTC. Translating gives CASSPQGLGYEQYF.

The J gene is TRBJ1-4, the V gene TRBV29-1; 8 bases match TRBD1. V shed 1 base, J shed 5 bases, and the junction held 6 bases outside the gene matches. The CDR3 has 15 amino acids. Germline assignment: CDR1 SQVTM and CDR2 ANQGSEA. DNA for the CDR3: TGCAGCGTTGAAGGCTCACAGGGGGGAAATGAAAAACTGTTTTTT. Translation gives CSVEGSQGGNEKLFF.

A word on this clone: Mismatch with germline at one junction end may stem from a read error. This chain uses TRBV19 with TRBJ1-5, with D uncertain. This CDR3 has 15 amino acids. Germline V gene data show CDR1 as LNHDA and CDR2 as SQIVND (reference sequence). This CDR3 reads CASSIAAGIGQPQHF. As DNA, the CDR3 is TGTGCCAGTAGCATAGCGGCGGGGATCGGACAGCCCCAGCATTTT.

The CDR3 loop reads CASSAAGGRRTEAFF. CDR3 DNA: TGTGCCAGTAGTGCGGCAGGGGGCCGTAGGACTGAAGCTTTCTTT. The V call is TRBV19, the J call TRBJ1-1, with TRBD1 matching 8 bases. The CDR3 contains 15 residues. The V gene end was trimmed by 5 bases and the J gene end by 5 bases; junction bases not matched to a gene: 10. Germline V lookup: CDR1 LNHDA, CDR2 SQIVND (reference sequence).

The chain employs TRBV5-6 and TRBJ1-2; possible D gene TRBD1, 5 bases. Trimming took 2 bases from V and 7 from J, leaving 15 bases between them. Germline V gene data show CDR1 as SGHDT and CDR2 as YYEEEE. This CDR3 has 14 residues. The CDR3 DNA is TGTGCCAGCAGCTTAGGCGGAGGGGTTGGTGGCTACACCTTC. As protein: CASSLGGGVGGYTF.

This chain links TRBV5-1 with TRBJ1-3; 10 positions agree with TRBD1. Germline lookup yields CDR1 SGHRS and CDR2 YFSETQ. Losses at the gene ends were 3 bases for V and 4 bases for J; bases not matched to a gene: 4. The CDR3 spans 15 residues. As DNA, the CDR3 is TGCGCCAGCAGCTCCAGGACAGGGGGAGGAAACACCATATATTTT. This translates into CASSSRTGGGNTIYF. The whole variable domain, filled in from reference TRBV5-1 and TRBJ1-3, reads KAGVTQTPRYLIKTRGQQVTLSCSPISGHRSVSWYQQTPGQGLQFLFEYFSETQRNKGNFPGRFSGRQFSNSRSEMNVSTLELGDSALYLCASSSRTGGGNTIYFGEGSWLTVV.

The rearrangement links TRBV5-4 to TRBJ2-6; D perhaps matches TRBD2 (5 bases). Germline values: CDR1 SGHNT, CDR2 YYREEE (reference sequence). Trimming stripped 0 bases from V and 0 bases from J, with 10 bases between. The CDR3 runs to 17 residues. The CDR3 DNA reads as TGTGCCAGCAGCTTGGGCGGCGGAGGCTCTGGGGCCAACGTCCTGACTTTC. This codes for CASSLGGGGSGANVLTF.